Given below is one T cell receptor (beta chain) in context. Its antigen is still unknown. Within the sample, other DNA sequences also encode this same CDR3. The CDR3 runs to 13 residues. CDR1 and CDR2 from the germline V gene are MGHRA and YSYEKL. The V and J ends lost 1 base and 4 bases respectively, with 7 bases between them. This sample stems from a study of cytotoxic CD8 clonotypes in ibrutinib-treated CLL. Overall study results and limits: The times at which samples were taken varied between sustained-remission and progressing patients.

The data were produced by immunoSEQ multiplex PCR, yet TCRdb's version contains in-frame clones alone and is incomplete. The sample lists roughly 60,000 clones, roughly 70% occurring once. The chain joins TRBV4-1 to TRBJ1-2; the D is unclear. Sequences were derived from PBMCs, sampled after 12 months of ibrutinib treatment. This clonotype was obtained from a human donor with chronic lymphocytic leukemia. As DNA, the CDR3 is TGCGCCAGCAGCCAAGGGACCGCCTATGGCTACACCTTC. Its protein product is CASSQGTAYGYTF.